A selection of T cell receptor beta chains follows, all from one sample in a study of T cell responses to AZD1222 COVID-19 vaccine. Sequencing was performed with immunoSEQ multiplex PCR; in TCRdb, only in-frame clones are kept and a portion is missing. The repertoire includes approximately 140,000 clones, 85% to 95% of them detected once, and 2.8% sits in the top ten. This material consisted of peripheral blood, taken on day 0 of AZD1222 vaccination. All receptors derive from an adult in good health. CDR3s include the opening cysteine and the closing phenylalanine or tryptophan. A D gene is named only where the DNA matches it firmly. Clone size is stated in some rows and not others, as once, few, many or a class when expanded.

CDR3aa: CASSDSIAYGYTF; CDR3nt: TGTGCCAGCAGCGACAGTATCGCCTATGGCTACACCTTC; abundance: .; j_gene: TRBJ1-2; d_gene: .; v_gene: TRBV5-6
CDR3aa: CASSQDSGSSGANVLTF; CDR3nt: TGTGCCAGCAGCCAAGATTCGGGCAGCTCTGGGGCCAACGTCCTGACTTTC; abundance: .; j_gene: TRBJ2-6; d_gene: .; v_gene: TRBV4-2
CDR3aa: CASREVNQETQYF; CDR3nt: TGCGCCAGCAGAGAGGTGAATCAAGAGACCCAGTACTTC; abundance: once; j_gene: TRBJ2-5; d_gene: .; v_gene: TRBV5-1
CDR3aa: CASGGTEQETQYF; CDR3nt: TGTGCCAGCGGCGGGACTGAACAAGAGACCCAGTACTTC; abundance: .; j_gene: TRBJ2-5; d_gene: .; v_gene: TRBV11-3
CDR3aa: CASSYSRVGEAFF; CDR3nt: TGTGCCAGCAGTTACTCGAGGGTCGGTGAAGCTTTCTTT; abundance: .; j_gene: TRBJ1-1; d_gene: .; v_gene: TRBV6-5
CDR3aa: CASMPGHSSNQPQHF; CDR3nt: TGTGCCAGCATGCCGGGACACAGTAGCAATCAGCCCCAGCATTTT; abundance: .; j_gene: TRBJ1-5; d_gene: .; v_gene: TRBV6-5
CDR3aa: CASSQDVGLEGYTF; CDR3nt: TGTGCCAGCAGCCAAGACGTGGGGCTGGAGGGCTACACCTTC; abundance: .; j_gene: TRBJ1-2; d_gene: .; v_gene: TRBV3-1/TRBV3-2
CDR3aa: CASSQGTLGSNQPQHF; CDR3nt: TGTGCCAGCAGTCAAGGGACTTTGGGAAGTAATCAGCCCCAGCATTTT; abundance: .; j_gene: TRBJ1-5; d_gene: .; v_gene: TRBV28
CDR3aa: CASSQPEGGTSYNEQFF; CDR3nt: TGTGCCAGCAGCCAACCTGAGGGGGGCACCTCCTACAATGAGCAGTTCTTC; abundance: .; j_gene: TRBJ2-1; d_gene: .; v_gene: TRBV4-2
CDR3aa: CSVGETGGSYNEQFF; CDR3nt: TGCAGCGTTGGGGAGACAGGGGGTTCCTACAATGAGCAGTTCTTC; abundance: .; j_gene: TRBJ2-1; d_gene: TRBD1; v_gene: TRBV29-1
CDR3aa: CASSPPGQGNTIYF; CDR3nt: TGTGCCAGCAGTCCACCAGGACAGGGAAACACCATATATTTT; abundance: .; j_gene: TRBJ1-3; d_gene: .; v_gene: TRBV28
CDR3aa: CASSHRQGASNTIYF; CDR3nt: TGTGCCAGCAGTCACCGACAGGGGGCAAGTAACACCATATATTTT; abundance: .; j_gene: TRBJ1-3; d_gene: TRBD1; v_gene: TRBV2
CDR3aa: CAISAVAGVHEQFF; CDR3nt: TGTGCCATCAGTGCGGTAGCGGGAGTTCATGAGCAGTTCTTC; abundance: .; j_gene: TRBJ2-1; d_gene: TRBD2; v_gene: TRBV10-3
CDR3aa: CATGRRGPGMNTEAFF; CDR3nt: TGTGCCACCGGGAGGCGGGGGCCGGGGATGAACACTGAAGCTTTCTTT; abundance: .; j_gene: TRBJ1-1; d_gene: .; v_gene: TRBV10-3
CDR3aa: CASSRTEDEKLFF; CDR3nt: TGTGCCAGTAGTAGGACAGAGGATGAAAAACTGTTTTTT; abundance: .; j_gene: TRBJ1-4; d_gene: .; v_gene: TRBV19
CDR3aa: CASSYGGAREKLFF; CDR3nt: TGTGCCAGCAGTTACGGAGGGGCGCGAGAAAAACTGTTTTTT; abundance: .; j_gene: TRBJ1-4; d_gene: .; v_gene: TRBV6-5
CDR3aa: CASSMINGKYGYTF; CDR3nt: TGTGCCAGTAGTATGATAAACGGAAAATATGGCTACACCTTC; abundance: .; j_gene: TRBJ1-2; d_gene: .; v_gene: TRBV19
CDR3aa: CASSLEAPPGGMNTEAFF; CDR3nt: TGTGCCAGCAGCTTAGAGGCCCCCCCGGGAGGGATGAACACTGAAGCTTTCTTT; abundance: .; j_gene: TRBJ1-1; d_gene: .; v_gene: TRBV7-6
CDR3aa: CASSLGSGRDEAFF; CDR3nt: TGTGCCAGCAGCTTAGGGTCCGGGCGGGATGAAGCTTTCTTT; abundance: .; j_gene: TRBJ1-1; d_gene: .; v_gene: TRBV11-3
CDR3aa: CASSQDGGRNEQYF; CDR3nt: TGTGCCAGCAGCCAAGACGGGGGGCGGAACGAGCAGTACTTC; abundance: .; j_gene: TRBJ2-7; d_gene: .; v_gene: TRBV3-1/TRBV3-2
CDR3aa: CASSIGQGYGYTF; CDR3nt: TGTGCCAGCAGCATAGGACAGGGCTATGGCTACACCTTC; abundance: .; j_gene: TRBJ1-2; d_gene: TRBD1; v_gene: TRBV11-3
CDR3aa: CASSRSPSSYNEQFF; CDR3nt: TGTGCCAGCAGTCGTTCGCCTAGCTCCTACAATGAGCAGTTCTTC; abundance: once; j_gene: TRBJ2-1; d_gene: .; v_gene: TRBV6-5
CDR3aa: CASRREGYSNQPQHF; CDR3nt: TGTGCCAGCCGAAGGGAAGGTTATAGCAATCAGCCCCAGCATTTT; abundance: once; j_gene: TRBJ1-5; d_gene: .; v_gene: TRBV27
CDR3aa: CASSQELLGLGVLNEQFF; CDR3nt: TGCGCCAGCAGCCAAGAACTTCTCGGACTCGGGGTTTTGAATGAGCAGTTCTTC; abundance: .; j_gene: TRBJ2-1; d_gene: .; v_gene: TRBV4-3
CDR3aa: CASSITGLPGEQYF; CDR3nt: TGCGCCAGCAGTATCACCGGGCTCCCGGGGGAGCAGTACTTC; abundance: .; j_gene: TRBJ2-7; d_gene: .; v_gene: TRBV10-2
CDR3aa: CASSYWGLNNSPLHF; CDR3nt: TGTGCCAGCAGTTACTGGGGACTCAATAATTCACCCCTCCACTTT; abundance: .; j_gene: TRBJ1-6; d_gene: .; v_gene: TRBV6-5
CDR3aa: CASSLSREETQYF; CDR3nt: TGTGCCAGCAGCTTAAGCAGGGAAGAGACCCAGTACTTC; abundance: .; j_gene: TRBJ2-5; d_gene: .; v_gene: TRBV7-3
CDR3aa: CASSQVPGQAYTYEQYF; CDR3nt: TGTGCCAGCAGCCAAGTTCCGGGACAGGCGTACACCTACGAGCAGTACTTC; abundance: .; j_gene: TRBJ2-7; d_gene: TRBD1; v_gene: TRBV4-2
CDR3aa: CASTPVGLAAGELFF; CDR3nt: TGTGCCAGTACCCCCGTGGGGCTAGCGGCCGGGGAGCTGTTTTTT; abundance: .; j_gene: TRBJ2-2; d_gene: TRBD2; v_gene: TRBV19
CDR3aa: CASSSGGWRAYNEQFF; CDR3nt: TGTGCCAGCAGCTCGGGCGGTTGGAGAGCGTACAATGAGCAGTTCTTC; abundance: once; j_gene: TRBJ2-1; d_gene: .; v_gene: TRBV5-4
CDR3aa: CASSPQNTEAFF; CDR3nt: TGTGCCAGCAGCCCACAGAACACTGAAGCTTTCTTT; abundance: .; j_gene: TRBJ1-1; d_gene: .; v_gene: TRBV12-3/TRBV12-4
CDR3aa: CASSPRLVSSYNEQFF; CDR3nt: TGTGCCAGCTCACCACGACTAGTAAGCTCCTACAATGAGCAGTTCTTC; abundance: .; j_gene: TRBJ2-1; d_gene: .; v_gene: TRBV18
CDR3aa: CASRRTANTDTQYF; CDR3nt: TGTGCCAGTAGGCGGACAGCAAACACAGATACGCAGTATTTT; abundance: .; j_gene: TRBJ2-3; d_gene: .; v_gene: TRBV19
CDR3aa: CASSWDRYYEQYF; CDR3nt: TGCGCCAGCAGCTGGGACAGGTACTACGAGCAGTACTTC; abundance: .; j_gene: TRBJ2-7; d_gene: TRBD1; v_gene: TRBV5-1
CDR3aa: CASSLEPSGQPQHF; CDR3nt: TGCGCCAGCAGCTTGGAGCCGAGCGGGCAGCCCCAGCATTTT; abundance: .; j_gene: TRBJ1-5; d_gene: .; v_gene: TRBV5-1